The 25 T cell receptor beta chains listed next were all sequenced from one sample in a study of blood T cell repertoires in COVID-19. The table came from immunoSEQ multiplex PCR; TCRdb's copy has only in-frame clones and leaves some out. The sample yields over 150,000 clones, around 83% seen once. The sequenced sample was peripheral blood. The receptors were gathered from a woman aged 70-85 years with COVID-19, enrolled during active disease.

This sequence joins TRBV24-1 and TRBJ1-4; tentative D call: TRBD1 (5 bases). This CDR3 contains 14 residues. V gave up 1 base and J gave up 8 bases, with 10 bases separating them. The germline gives CDR1 KGHDR, CDR2 SFDVKD. CDR3 loop: CATSDFATGEKLFF. The CDR3, as DNA: TGTGCCACCAGTGATTTTGCTACAGGAGAAAAACTGTTTTTT.

The gene calls are TRBV3-1 (or the pseudogene TRBV3-2) and TRBJ2-7, with a weak D call TRBD2 (6 bases). Trimming stripped 9 bases from V and 5 bases from J, with 14 bases between. The CDR3 runs to 12 residues. CDR1 and CDR2 from the germline V gene are LGHDT and YNNKEL (reference sequence). The CDR3 loop reads CARGTAIDEQYF. As DNA, the CDR3 is TGTGCCAGAGGGACTGCCATAGACGAGCAGTACTTC.

This chain uses TRBV28 with TRBJ1-4; 11 bases map to TRBD1. The trim removed 4 bases at V and 4 bases at J, leaving 2 bases unmatched. The CDR3 is 15 amino acids. Germline CDR1 is MDHEN and CDR2 is SYDVKM. CDR3 DNA sequence: TGTGCCAGCAGTTGGACAGGGGGCCTTAATGAAAAACTGTTTTTT. This gives the protein CASSWTGGLNEKLFF.

The rearrangement joins TRBV18 to TRBJ1-2, with 9 bases matching TRBD1. V dropped 4 bases and J dropped 12; count of bases not matched to a gene: 9. The CDR3 spans 13 residues. Looked up from germline, CDR1 is KGHSH and CDR2 is LQKENI. CDR3 sequence (DNA): TGTGCCAGCTCACAACCGTCCGGGACAGGGAACACCTTC. Translating it yields CASSQPSGTGNTF.

V is TRBV3-1 (or the pseudogene TRBV3-2) and J is TRBJ2-2; 8 nucleotides agree with TRBD2. Germline-derived CDR1 and CDR2 are LGHDT and YNNKEL (reference sequence). The CDR3 spans 17 residues. The V and J ends lost 2 bases and 0 bases, in that order; junction bases with no gene match: 5. CDR3 in amino acids: CASSQWAGGTNTGELFF. CDR3 bases: TGTGCCAGCAGCCAATGGGCGGGAGGAACGAACACCGGGGAGCTGTTTTTT.

DNA of the CDR3: TGCAGTGCTAGTTGGGCTAGCGGGAGCCACGAGCAGTACTTC. Its protein product is CSASWASGSHEQYF. The genes are TRBV20-1 and TRBJ2-7, with 10 bases fitting TRBD2. With V trimmed by 3 bases and J by 5 bases, 7 bases remained unmatched. Germline V gene lookup returns CDR1 DFQATT and CDR2 SNEGSKA (reference sequence). This CDR3 comprises 14 residues.

The chain joins TRBV7-2 to TRBJ2-2; 8 nucleotides agree with TRBD1. The V segment lost 6 bases and the J segment 5 bases; nucleotides outside the gene matches: 8. Germline CDR1 reads SGHTA; CDR2 reads FQGNSA. The CDR3 contains 15 residues. The CDR3 loop reads CASRPDRAGTGELFF. The CDR3 DNA sequence: TGTGCCAGCAGACCGGACAGGGCAGGAACCGGGGAGCTGTTTTTT.

The V call is TRBV9, the J call TRBJ1-2, with D possibly being TRBD1 (5 bases). Germline loops: CDR1 SGDLS, CDR2 YYNGEE. The V and J ends lost 3 bases and 4 bases respectively, with 13 bases between them. The CDR3 contains 14 residues. CDR3 region: CASSDGGGSYGYTF. The DNA of the CDR3 is TGTGCCAGCAGCGACGGGGGTGGAAGCTATGGCTACACCTTC.

The J gene is TRBJ1-2, the V gene TRBV19; a weak D match, TRBD1 (6 bases). The ends were cut back, 1 base at V and 4 bases at J, with 10 bases in the middle. The CDR3 totals 14 residues. Germline V lookup: CDR1 LNHDA, CDR2 SQIVND (reference sequence). The CDR3 DNA follows: TGTGCCAGTAGTATAGGTCAGGGGACCTATGGCTACACCTTC. Translation: CASSIGQGTYGYTF. Based on the CDR3 plus reference TRBV19 and TRBJ1-2, the full variable domain is DGGITQSPKYLFRKEGQNVTLSCEQNLNHDAMYWYRQDPGQGLRLIYYSQIVNDFQKGDIAEGYSVSREKKESFPLTVTSAQKNPTAFYLCASSIGQGTYGYTFGSGTRLTVV.

The rearrangement uses TRBV19 and TRBJ2-7; weak D call: TRBD2 (6 bases). Trimming removed 6 bases from V and 5 bases from J, with 17 bases in between. The CDR3 loop spans 14 amino acids. The germline CDR1 and CDR2 sequences are LNHDA and SQIVND (reference sequence). The CDR3, as DNA: TGTGCCAGTAGCCAAACTAGCATATCCGACGAGCAGTACTTC. Translating it yields CASSQTSISDEQYF.

The chain combines TRBV28 with TRBJ1-5; 9 bases line up with TRBD1. V was pared by 4 bases and J by 6 bases, with 7 bases of the junction left unmatched. This CDR3 is 15 amino acids long. Germline V gene lookup returns CDR1 MDHEN and CDR2 SYDVKM. The CDR3 protein is CASSYLQGASQPQHF. CDR3 nucleotide sequence: TGTGCCAGCAGTTACCTACAGGGGGCTAGTCAGCCCCAGCATTTT.

The rearrangement joins TRBV19 to TRBJ2-5; 12 nucleotides match TRBD1. Trimming at V came to 3 bases and at J to 5 bases, leaving 7 bases not matched to a gene. The V gene's germline CDR1 is LNHDA and CDR2 SQIVND (reference sequence). The length of the CDR3 is 16 residues. The CDR3 sequence is CASSIGGDRGRETQYF. The CDR3 bases are TGTGCCAGTAGTATCGGGGGGGACAGGGGGCGTGAGACCCAGTACTTC.

The chain carries TRBV5-1 and TRBJ2-7; 7 bases fit TRBD2. V shed 0 bases and J 3 bases; nucleotides not matched to a gene: 3. The CDR3 spans 14 residues. Germline V gives CDR1 SGHRS, CDR2 YFSETQ. CDR3 DNA: TGCGCCAGCAGCTTGGAGGGAGGGGTCTACGAGCAGTACTTC. This encodes CASSLEGGVYEQYF.

The chain uses TRBV3-1 (or the pseudogene TRBV3-2) and TRBJ2-3; 9 bases are a match to TRBD2. Germline assignment: CDR1 LGHDT and CDR2 YNNKEL (reference sequence). The CDR3 covers 16 residues. J was trimmed by 6 bases and V by 4 bases; bases with no gene match: 11. For the CDR3, the DNA is TGTGCCAGCAGCCCCGGGACTAGCCGAAGGGTCGATACGCAGTATTTT. Translating it yields CASSPGTSRRVDTQYF.

The chain joins TRBV6-2 or TRBV6-3 to TRBJ2-7; 12 positions agree with TRBD2. Germline loops: CDR1 MNHEY, CDR2 SVGEGT. V was clipped by 2 bases and J by 3 bases; unmatched bases: 17. The CDR3 consists of 20 residues. Here the CDR3 DNA reads TGTGCCAGCAGTTACACACTAAGTACGACTAGCGGGAGAGGGAACTACGAGCAGTACTTC. Translating it yields CASSYTLSTTSGRGNYEQYF.

The chain's CDR3 is CASSSPSYGYTF. CDR3 DNA sequence: TGTGCCAGCAGCTCCCCGTCCTATGGCTACACCTTC. The J gene is TRBJ1-2, the V gene TRBV13; unclear D gene. V was trimmed by 4 bases and J by 4 bases, leaving 7 bases between them. Germline assignment: CDR1 PRHDT and CDR2 FYEKMQ (reference sequence). This CDR3 comprises 12 residues.

This chain links TRBV28 with TRBJ1-5, with a tentative D call TRBD1 (6 bases). Trimming left V 7 bases short and J 5 bases short, with 18 bases between. From germline, CDR1 is MDHEN and CDR2 SYDVKM. This CDR3 is built from 15 residues. The CDR3 here is CASTLPGQSYQPQHF. DNA of the CDR3: TGTGCCAGCACCCTACCCGGACAGTCGTATCAGCCCCAGCATTTT.

This chain uses TRBV4-3 with TRBJ2-1; 7 nucleotides line up with TRBD2. V shed 1 base, J shed 4 bases, and the junction held 7 bases outside the gene matches. The germline V gene encodes CDR1 LGHNA and CDR2 YSLEER. The CDR3 has 16 residues. CDR3 amino acids: CASSQAPSGDYNEQFF. CDR3 sequence (DNA): TGCGCCAGCAGCCAAGCTCCCAGCGGGGATTACAATGAGCAGTTCTTC.

The chain is built from TRBV5-1 and TRBJ2-1; no definite D call. This CDR3 region has 14 residues. CDR1 and CDR2 from the germline V gene are SGHRS and YFSETQ. V lost 4 bases, J lost 8 bases, and 16 bases lay in between. This chain's CDR3 is CASSKDFRSDEQFF. DNA of the CDR3: TGCGCCAGCAGCAAGGATTTTAGAAGCGATGAGCAGTTCTTC.

This chain links TRBV5-4 with TRBJ2-4; TRBD2 matches 11 bases. The ends lost 0 bases at V and 0 bases at J; junction bases unmatched: 8. The V gene's germline CDR1 is SGHNT and CDR2 YYREEE (reference sequence). The CDR3 has 19 residues. The CDR3, as DNA: TGTGCCAGCAGCTTGGTCCTAGCGGGAGGCGGTATAGCCAAAAACATTCAGTACTTC. As protein: CASSLVLAGGGIAKNIQYF.

The rearrangement links TRBV19 to TRBJ2-3; 8 nucleotides line up with TRBD1. Trimming cost V 6 bases and J 2 bases; bases outside gene matches: 7. This CDR3 contains 15 residues. Germline V gives CDR1 LNHDA, CDR2 SQIVND (reference sequence). As DNA, the CDR3 is TGTGCCAGTAGGATAAGACAGGGGCTCACAGATACGCAGTATTTT. Protein: CASRIRQGLTDTQYF.

The chain carries TRBV5-6 and TRBJ2-7, with 7 bases identical to TRBD1. The CDR3 extends over 16 amino acids. CDR1 and CDR2 (germline): SGHDT, YYEEEE. V dropped 5 bases and J dropped 0; count of bases not matched to a gene: 11. CDR3 in DNA: TGTGCCAGCAGTCGCGGCCGACAGGGTATCTCCTACGAGCAGTACTTC. Amino acid sequence: CASSRGRQGISYEQYF.

Only one count was recorded for this clone. The V and J genes are TRBV5-1 and TRBJ2-3; 9 nucleotides agree with TRBD2. CDR3 size: 15 residues. The V gene's germline CDR1 is SGHRS and CDR2 YFSETQ. The junction had 4 bases not matched to a gene; V was cut back by 0 bases and J by 5 bases. The CDR3 DNA is TGCGCCAGCAGCTTGGCTAGCGGGACGGGAGATACGCAGTATTTT. Amino acids: CASSLASGTGDTQYF. The full variable domain, rest sourced from reference TRBV5-1 and TRBJ2-3, is KAGVTQTPRYLIKTRGQQVTLSCSPISGHRSVSWYQQTPGQGLQFLFEYFSETQRNKGNFPGRFSGRQFSNSRSEMNVSTLELGDSALYLCASSLASGTGDTQYFGPGTRLTVL.

J is TRBJ2-1 and V is TRBV3-1 (or the pseudogene TRBV3-2); the match to TRBD1 covers 7 bases. The CDR3 sequence is 15 residues long. Losses at the gene ends were 8 bases for V and 5 bases for J; bases not matched to a gene: 12. The V gene's germline CDR1 is LGHDT and CDR2 YNNKEL (reference sequence). Here the CDR3 DNA reads TGTGCCAGCGGTGAGACAGGGCGACAAAACAATGAGCAGTTCTTC. This gives the protein CASGETGRQNNEQFF.

This sequence joins TRBV6-2 or TRBV6-3 and TRBJ1-1, with a weak D call TRBD1 (6 bases). Germline lookup yields CDR1 MNHEY and CDR2 SVGEGT. This CDR3 has 15 amino acids. The V end lost 4 bases, the J end lost 4 bases, and 16 bases lay between the germline ends. The CDR3, as DNA: TGTGCCAGCAGTTGGGGGGGGGCAGGGAGCACTGAAGCTTTCTTT. This gives the protein CASSWGGAGSTEAFF.